A selection of T cell receptor beta chains follows, all from one sample in a study of identical twins. TCRdb analysed the 5' RACE reads with MiXCR anew, one entry per CDR3 protein. The sample records approximately 210,000 distinct CDR3 sequences, around 6.5% being singletons. Another study also made use of these data, one on T cells expressing NK-cell markers.

Material: CD8+ T cells sorted from blood. These receptors all stem from a woman in her late teens or twenties in good health. CDR3s leave out the opening cysteine and the closing phenylalanine or tryptophan. Fields, in order: J gene, CDR3 length, V gene, CDR3 protein.

j_gene: TRBJ2-1; len: 10; v_gene: TRBV21-1; CDR3aa: AMLKRRNEQF
j_gene: TRBJ1-1; len: 12; v_gene: TRBV6-5; CDR3aa: ASSYSESVTEAF
j_gene: TRBJ1-5; len: 11; v_gene: TRBV7-2; CDR3aa: ASRPGLGQPQH
j_gene: TRBJ2-5; len: 16; v_gene: TRBV5-1; CDR3aa: ASRRGLAATSGIETQY
j_gene: TRBJ2-7; len: 9; v_gene: TRBV30; CDR3aa: AWQETYEQY
j_gene: TRBJ2-7; len: 15; v_gene: TRBV25-1; CDR3aa: ASSLKVPGKNSYEQY
j_gene: TRBJ2-5; len: 13; v_gene: TRBV12-3/TRBV12-4; CDR3aa: ASSSGTSDQETQY
j_gene: TRBJ2-1; len: 13; v_gene: TRBV6-1; CDR3aa: ASTNVDRLGNEQF
j_gene: TRBJ1-1; len: 13; v_gene: TRBV5-6; CDR3aa: ASSPGPTMNTEAF
j_gene: TRBJ1-2; len: 12; v_gene: TRBV4-3; CDR3aa: ASSGRTSNYGYT
j_gene: TRBJ2-1; len: 13; v_gene: TRBV5-1; CDR3aa: ASSLEVGGDNEQF
j_gene: TRBJ2-1; len: 11; v_gene: TRBV27; CDR3aa: ASSFPEGNEQF
j_gene: TRBJ2-3; len: 12; v_gene: TRBV12-5; CDR3aa: ASGLAGDTDTQY
j_gene: TRBJ2-1; len: 10; v_gene: TRBV5-6; CDR3aa: ASRNDYSEQF
j_gene: TRBJ2-5; len: 13; v_gene: TRBV20-1; CDR3aa: SARDPSKVEETQY
j_gene: TRBJ2-1; len: 12; v_gene: TRBV20-1; CDR3aa: SARAERGANREF
j_gene: TRBJ2-3; len: 12; v_gene: TRBV12-3/TRBV12-4; CDR3aa: ASSLIGGTDTQY
j_gene: TRBJ2-7; len: 13; v_gene: TRBV7-9; CDR3aa: ASSPPIPSSYEQY
j_gene: TRBJ1-5; len: 13; v_gene: TRBV7-8; CDR3aa: ASSPRQVFNQPQH
j_gene: TRBJ2-1; len: 12; v_gene: TRBV6-1; CDR3aa: ASSPGQAYNEQF
j_gene: TRBJ2-7; len: 13; v_gene: TRBV5-6; CDR3aa: ASSLGTGALWEQY
j_gene: TRBJ1-5; len: 8; v_gene: TRBV27; CDR3aa: ASMRQRRH
j_gene: TRBJ2-1; len: 11; v_gene: TRBV7-2; CDR3aa: ASSLGRLAQQF
j_gene: TRBJ2-1; len: 13; v_gene: TRBV10-3; CDR3aa: ATGTPAAGYNEQF
j_gene: TRBJ2-1; len: 12; v_gene: TRBV4-3; CDR3aa: ASSQRVAYNEQF
j_gene: TRBJ1-2; len: 11; v_gene: TRBV2; CDR3aa: ASRGRQLYGYT
j_gene: TRBJ2-2; len: 14; v_gene: TRBV12-5; CDR3aa: ASLSPAGGRTGELF
j_gene: TRBJ2-1; len: 12; v_gene: TRBV6-5; CDR3aa: ASSYETRSNEQF
j_gene: TRBJ2-1; len: 10; v_gene: TRBV6-2/TRBV6-3; CDR3aa: ASSTYRDPTF
j_gene: TRBJ2-7; len: 12; v_gene: TRBV10-3; CDR3aa: AIGEVGQSYEQY
j_gene: TRBJ2-7; len: 13; v_gene: TRBV27; CDR3aa: ASSPSAGGGYEQY
j_gene: TRBJ1-2; len: 14; v_gene: TRBV5-6; CDR3aa: ASSLIRTVGGYGYT
j_gene: TRBJ1-1; len: 12; v_gene: TRBV7-9; CDR3aa: ASSFSSVTGEAF
j_gene: TRBJ2-1; len: 12; v_gene: TRBV15; CDR3aa: ATSGTGTYNEQF
j_gene: TRBJ2-2; len: 13; v_gene: TRBV20-1; CDR3aa: FARVGYRSTGELF
j_gene: TRBJ2-7; len: 11; v_gene: TRBV5-5; CDR3aa: ASILQGVGEQY
j_gene: TRBJ1-3; len: 13; v_gene: TRBV4-1; CDR3aa: ASSQFRGSGNTIY
j_gene: TRBJ2-1; len: 12; v_gene: TRBV19; CDR3aa: ASSIGNSYNEQF
j_gene: TRBJ1-2; len: 13; v_gene: TRBV9; CDR3aa: ASSAVETGHYGYT
j_gene: TRBJ1-4; len: 12; v_gene: TRBV11-2; CDR3aa: ASSLGGMDEKLF
j_gene: TRBJ2-1; len: 13; v_gene: TRBV27; CDR3aa: ASKYAGGSYNEQF
j_gene: TRBJ2-2; len: 13; v_gene: TRBV3-1; CDR3aa: ASSQVSGGLGELF
j_gene: TRBJ2-7; len: 14; v_gene: TRBV7-9; CDR3aa: ASSSQGQGKFYEQY
j_gene: TRBJ2-7; len: 13; v_gene: TRBV12-3/TRBV12-4; CDR3aa: ASSLAGKGTYEQY
j_gene: TRBJ2-7; len: 13; v_gene: TRBV7-8; CDR3aa: ASSFFDRGNYEQY